The T cell receptor beta chain under discussion was sequenced for a study of response to subunit inactivated influenza vaccine. Study-level points and caveats: The authors suggested that few new T cells are recruited per seasonal influenza vaccination.

A word on this clonotype: Its antigen remains unknown.

The V gene end was trimmed by 3 bases and the J gene end by 4 bases; junction bases not matched to a gene: 5. The CDR3 is made up of 14 amino acids. Germline CDR1 and CDR2: DFQATT and SNEGSKA (reference sequence). MiXCR, applied by TCRdb to the RT-PCR reads, yields one record per CDR3 protein. The sample carries approximately 520,000 distinct CDR3 sequences, around 25% recorded once. This TCR was recovered from a man aged 50 to 59 who received an inactivated influenza vaccine. The rearrangement joins TRBV20-1 to TRBJ2-5; TRBD2 agrees at 10 bases. The specimen was CD4+ T cells sorted from PBMCs, collected 5 days after vaccination. CDR3 sequence: CSASERGGGETQYF. DNA of the CDR3: TGCAGTGCTAGCGAGCGGGGGGGCGGAGAGACCCAGTACTTC.